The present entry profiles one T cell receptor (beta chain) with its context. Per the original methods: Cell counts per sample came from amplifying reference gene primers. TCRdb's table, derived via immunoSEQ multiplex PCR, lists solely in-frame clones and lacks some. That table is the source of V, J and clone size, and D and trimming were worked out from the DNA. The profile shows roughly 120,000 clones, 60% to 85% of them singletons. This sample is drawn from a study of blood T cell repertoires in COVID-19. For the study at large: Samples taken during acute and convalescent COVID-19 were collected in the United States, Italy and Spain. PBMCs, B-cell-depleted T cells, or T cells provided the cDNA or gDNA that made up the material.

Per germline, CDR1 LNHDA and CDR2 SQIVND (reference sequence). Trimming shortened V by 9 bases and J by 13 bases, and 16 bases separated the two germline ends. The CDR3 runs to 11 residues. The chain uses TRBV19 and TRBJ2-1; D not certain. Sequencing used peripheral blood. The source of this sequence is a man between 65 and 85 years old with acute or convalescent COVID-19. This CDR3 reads CASAESKKQFF. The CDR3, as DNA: TGTGCCAGCGCGGAGAGCAAAAAACAGTTCTTC.